This T cell receptor (beta chain) was sequenced during a study of shared clonotypes between healthy human individuals (dated by TCRdb to the early 2020s). Looking at the study overall: The cohort comprised two women and a few men aged 18 to 49 years. For each donor, CD4 naive and CD4 memory were each run on three plates, CD8 naive on two plates, and CD8 memory on one plate. The study deeply sequenced blood TCR repertoires of five healthy adults to estimate repertoire size and the extent of clonotype sharing between individuals. Each donor's leukapheresis produced roughly between roughly 0.85 and 10 billion PBMCs. Libraries were prepared and TCR repertoires were sequenced by different laboratories using diverse techniques, in order to increase sequencing depth and limit assay-specific biases.

Here is what the overall study found, with its caveats: Sharing across a few donors was observed for roughly 5.4% of naive CD4, 3% to 3.5% of naive CD8, 2% to 2.5% of memory CD4, and roughly 0.4% of memory CD8 clonotypes. Because the study included only a small number of donors, the genetic and exposure-history diversity represented was limited. Sampling was limited to blood, and TCR repertoires in tissue likely differ from TCR repertoires in blood. Rarefaction of sorted-subset datasets indicated incomplete sequencing despite the large sequencing depth. Naive subsets generally had larger estimated clonotype richness than memory subsets did. Pairwise subsampling indicated that sequencing depth was expected to affect the degree of clonotype sharing among donors. Compared with non-shared clonotypes, the clonotypes found in all four sorted-subset donors had higher generation probabilities.

The donors were healthy, HIV-negative adults with no recently reported acute infections or vaccinations. Every donor was a Caucasian adult living in Nashville, Tennessee, USA. CD8 memory samples consisted of magnetically selected CD45RO+ cells combined with CCR7-negative CD45RA+ effector memory (TemRA) cells. Blood was obtained by leukapheresis, after which PBMCs were separated by Ficoll-Histopaque density gradient centrifugation and cryopreserved in liquid nitrogen vapor phase. Purity and quantity of every magnetically sorted T cell population were checked by analytical flow cytometry. Genomic DNA was isolated from each sorted fraction and quantified by UV absorbance on a Nanodrop 2000c. For CDR1 and CDR2, the germline V gene (reference sequence) lists LNHDA and SQIVND. The CDR3 sequence holds 16 residues, the cysteine and phenylalanine included. Just the 48-base CDR3 DNA is kept, in frame starting at base 1. The germline ends are 15 bases apart after V is trimmed by 3 bases and J by 0 bases.

Using the deep immunoSEQ assay, multiplex PCR amplified TCR CDR3 regions from genomic DNA. Genomic DNA extracted from each cell subset was distributed evenly over all wells of several immunoSEQ 96-well plates, and each plate served as one replicate. For sorted subsets, 150 to 200 ng genomic DNA, equal to tens of thousands of T cell genomes, was loaded into each replicate PCR. Purified libraries were measured with a Qubit 3.0 fluorometer, size-checked on a Bioanalyzer 2100, and measured again with the KAPA Library Quantification kit. Every immunoSEQ 96-well plate was sequenced on a dedicated single-read 150-cycle Illumina NextSeq 550 flow cell. Per the original workflow: Because the immunoSEQ output held only junctional sequences and lacked quality scores, the filtering could not match the filtering applied to full-length reads. To assign V/J genes and CDR3, sequences were annotated using PyIR, a Python wrapper for IgBLAST v1.9, with IMGT germline references. Any read was removed if the V/J assignment was weak (E-value above 1e-6), the CDR3 was missing, or the read contained stop codons, out-of-frame junctions, or ambiguous translated residues. V3J clonotypes were defined by identical inferred V gene, J gene, and CDR3 amino acid sequence. Percentage overlap between repertoires was computed as shared unique clonotypes divided by the size of the smaller repertoire. Repertoire richness was assessed with RTK rarefaction, the Chao1 estimator, and Recon v2.1 estimates of unobserved clonotypes. OLGA was used to compute generation probabilities for all TCRbeta clonotypes that the gDNA method yielded from a few donors. The table was pulled from immuneACCESS by TCRdb, which kept in-frame rearrangements only. Such tables lose some clones; where checked, under half of the loss comes from unresolved V genes, and the rest has no known cause. The D gene and trimming were derived from the DNA, and the V and J assignments and clone size from that table. The sample includes a few hundred thousand clones, with around 86% observed a single time. The ten most abundant clones make up around 16% of the sample.

This clone was seen repeatedly, ten times or more. Its cognate antigen has yet to be identified. Qualities for individual bases were not recorded, and no much larger clone is one base off. This clonotype was obtained from a man aged 18 to 30 in good health. This chain is built from TRBV19 and TRBJ2-7, with TRBD2 tentatively as D gene (6 bases match). The sequenced material came from memory CD8+ T cells sorted from blood. The label giving this sample's cell subset or site can be read as: CD45RO+ cells pooled with CCR7-negative TemRA cells. The nucleotides are TGTGCCAGTAGTATTAACCCTAGCGCAAGCTCCTACGAGCAGTACTTC. Its product reads: CASSINPSASSYEQYF. Supplemented by the reference TRBV19 and TRBJ2-7 proteins around the CDR3, the complete variable domain is DGGITQSPKYLFRKEGQNVTLSCEQNLNHDAMYWYRQDPGQGLRLIYYSQIVNDFQKGDIAEGYSVSREKKESFPLTVTSAQKNPTAFYLCASSINPSASSYEQYFGPGTRLTVT.